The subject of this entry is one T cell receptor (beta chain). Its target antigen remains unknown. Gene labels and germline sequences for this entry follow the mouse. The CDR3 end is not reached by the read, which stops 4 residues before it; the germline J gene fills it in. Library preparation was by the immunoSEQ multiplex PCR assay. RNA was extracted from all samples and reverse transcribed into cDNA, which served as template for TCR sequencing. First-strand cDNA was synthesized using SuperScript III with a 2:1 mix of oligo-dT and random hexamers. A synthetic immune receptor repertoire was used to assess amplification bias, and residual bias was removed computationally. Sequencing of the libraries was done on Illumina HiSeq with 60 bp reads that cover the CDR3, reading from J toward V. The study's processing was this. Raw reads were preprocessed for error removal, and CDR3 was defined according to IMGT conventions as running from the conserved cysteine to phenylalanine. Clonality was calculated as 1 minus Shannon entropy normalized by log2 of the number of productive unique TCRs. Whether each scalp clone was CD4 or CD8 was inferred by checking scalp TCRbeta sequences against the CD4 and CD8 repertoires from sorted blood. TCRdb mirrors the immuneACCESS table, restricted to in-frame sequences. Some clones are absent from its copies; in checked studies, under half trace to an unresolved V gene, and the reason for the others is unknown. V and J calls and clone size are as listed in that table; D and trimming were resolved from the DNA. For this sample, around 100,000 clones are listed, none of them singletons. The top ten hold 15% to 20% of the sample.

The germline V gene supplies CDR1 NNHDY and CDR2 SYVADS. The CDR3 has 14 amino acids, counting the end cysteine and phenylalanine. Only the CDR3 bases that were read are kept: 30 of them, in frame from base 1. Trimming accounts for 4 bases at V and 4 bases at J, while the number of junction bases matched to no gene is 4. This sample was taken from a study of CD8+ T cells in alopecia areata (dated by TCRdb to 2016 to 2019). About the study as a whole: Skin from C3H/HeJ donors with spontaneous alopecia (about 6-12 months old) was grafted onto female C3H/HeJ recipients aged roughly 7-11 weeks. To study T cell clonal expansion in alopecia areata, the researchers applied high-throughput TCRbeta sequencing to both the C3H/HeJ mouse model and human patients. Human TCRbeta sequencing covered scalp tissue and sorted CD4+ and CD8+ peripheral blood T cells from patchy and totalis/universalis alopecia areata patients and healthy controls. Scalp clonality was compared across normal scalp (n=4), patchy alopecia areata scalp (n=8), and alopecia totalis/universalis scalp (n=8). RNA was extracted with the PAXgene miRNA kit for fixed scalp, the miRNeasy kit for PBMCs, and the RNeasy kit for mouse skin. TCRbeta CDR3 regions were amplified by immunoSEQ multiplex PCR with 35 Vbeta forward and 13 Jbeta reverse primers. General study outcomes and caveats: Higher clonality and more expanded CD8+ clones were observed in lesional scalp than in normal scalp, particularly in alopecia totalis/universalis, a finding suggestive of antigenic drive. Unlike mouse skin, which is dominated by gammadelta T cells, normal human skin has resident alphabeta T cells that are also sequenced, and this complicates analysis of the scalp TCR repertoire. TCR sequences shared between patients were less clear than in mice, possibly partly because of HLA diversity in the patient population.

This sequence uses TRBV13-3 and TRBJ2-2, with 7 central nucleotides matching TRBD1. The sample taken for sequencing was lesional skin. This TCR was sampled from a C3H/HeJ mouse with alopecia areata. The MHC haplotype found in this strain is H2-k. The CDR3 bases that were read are TGTGCCAGCAGTCCACAGGGGCTCACCGGG. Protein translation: CASSPQGLTG. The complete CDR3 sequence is CASSPQGLTGQLYF.